This T cell receptor (beta chain) was captured by sequencing in a study of CD8 T cells in ankylosing spondylitis. Study-level points and caveats: Reportedly, matched ankylosing spondylitis synovial fluid was significantly enriched for disease-linked clones. Clones that were linked to disease were CD8+ and were relatively rare in peripheral blood.

Germline V gene sequence: CDR1 MNHNS, CDR2 SASEGT. V lost 2 bases and J 4 bases, leaving 3 bases between the germline ends. The CDR3 has 12 amino acids. Regarding this clonotype: No antigen is known for it.

Quantitative 5'-RACE was performed with molecular barcodes, and it yielded the TCR beta libraries. TCRdb ran MiXCR on the 5' RACE reads and lists one entry per CDR3 protein. This sample has 36,000 or so distinct CDR3 sequences, with 6% found just once. The TCR comes from a male donor with ankylosing spondylitis or in good health (not recorded which). Sequencing used blood, either unsorted or a sorted T cell fraction (not recorded which). V gene TRBV6-1 combines with J gene TRBJ1-5, with D unclear. Here the CDR3 reads CASSEWNQPQHF. As DNA, the CDR3 is TGTGCCAGCAGTGAATGGAATCAGCCCCAGCATTTT.